This TCR beta chain derives from a study of control samples from healthy donors and cancer patients. Only in-frame clones appear in the TCRdb table, and some are missing; sequencing was by immunoSEQ multiplex PCR. The sample lists 90,000 to 100,000 clones; about nine tenths were seen once. Germline loops: CDR1 SQVTM, CDR2 ANQGSEA. The ends were cut back, 4 bases at V and 11 bases at J, with 11 bases in the middle. The CDR3 covers 10 residues. The genes are TRBV29-1 and TRBJ1-1; a weak D match, TRBD1 (5 bases). The specimen was blood. The TCR comes from a woman aged 65 to 85 in good health. This CDR3 is CSVGVGAAFF. DNA for the CDR3: TGCAGCGTTGGGGTAGGGGCGGCTTTCTTT.